A selection of T cell receptor beta chains follows, all from one sample in a study of Graves' ophthalmopathy and Graves' hyperthyroidism. Each CDR3 protein is one row after TCRdb ran MiXCR on the multiplex PCR reads. The data contain over 450,000 distinct CDR3 sequences, approximately 14% of them singletons. Sequencing was performed on blood. The receptors were gathered from a woman aged 25-40 years with Graves' ophthalmopathy. The CDR3 runs from the conserved cysteine through the conserved F or W. A D gene is named only where the DNA matches it firmly. Rows may omit the clone size; those that give it use once, few, many or a size class.

cdr3_length: 14; v_call: TRBV3-1; d_call: -; clone_size: many; j_call: TRBJ1-2; cdr3_nt: TGTGCCAGCAGCCAGCCCAGCACTAACTATGGCTACACCTTC; cdr3_aa: CASSQPSTNYGYTF
cdr3_length: 14; v_call: TRBV12-3/TRBV12-4; d_call: -; clone_size: many; j_call: TRBJ1-1; cdr3_nt: TGTGCCAGCAATAAGGAAGGGGGTTACACTGAAGCTTTCTTT; cdr3_aa: CASNKEGGYTEAFF
cdr3_length: 15; v_call: TRBV7-6; d_call: -; clone_size: many; j_call: TRBJ2-2; cdr3_nt: TGTGCCAGCAGCTTAGAACAGCTTTCCACCGGGGAGCTGTTTTTT; cdr3_aa: CASSLEQLSTGELFF
cdr3_length: 16; v_call: TRBV20-1; d_call: -; clone_size: many; j_call: TRBJ2-2; cdr3_nt: TGCAGTGCCAGACGGGATGGGCCACTCCTCGGCGGGGAGCTGTTTTTT; cdr3_aa: CSARRDGPLLGGELFF
cdr3_length: 14; v_call: TRBV25-1; d_call: -; clone_size: few; j_call: TRBJ1-6; cdr3_nt: TGTGCCAGCGCCTCCGGGACGGATAATTCACCCCTCCACTTT; cdr3_aa: CASASGTDNSPLHF
cdr3_length: 12; v_call: TRBV7-8; d_call: -; clone_size: many; j_call: TRBJ2-7; cdr3_nt: TGTGCCAGCAGCTTGGGGGTCCCCGAGCAGTACTTC; cdr3_aa: CASSLGVPEQYF
cdr3_length: 14; v_call: TRBV7-2; d_call: TRBD2; clone_size: many; j_call: TRBJ2-7; cdr3_nt: TGTGCCAGCAGCGTACTAGCGGCCAGCTACGAGCAGTACTTC; cdr3_aa: CASSVLAASYEQYF
cdr3_length: 15; v_call: TRBV7-9; d_call: -; clone_size: few; j_call: TRBJ2-2; cdr3_nt: TGTGCCAGCAGCTTGACAGGACCGAACACCGGGGAGCTGTTTTTT; cdr3_aa: CASSLTGPNTGELFF
cdr3_length: 14; v_call: TRBV12-3/TRBV12-4; d_call: -; clone_size: -; j_call: TRBJ2-7; cdr3_nt: TGTGCCAGCAGCCCCCAGGTCCCGCCCCACGAGCAGTACTTC; cdr3_aa: CASSPQVPPHEQYF
cdr3_length: 13; v_call: TRBV20-1; d_call: -; clone_size: -; j_call: TRBJ1-2; cdr3_nt: TGCAGTGCTAGAGATCTGGGAGGGTATGGCTACACCTTC; cdr3_aa: CSARDLGGYGYTF
cdr3_length: 15; v_call: TRBV20-1; d_call: -; clone_size: -; j_call: TRBJ1-1; cdr3_nt: TGCAGTGCTAGAGATGGAGACAGCGTAAACACTGAAGCTTTCTTT; cdr3_aa: CSARDGDSVNTEAFF
cdr3_length: 14; v_call: TRBV6-2/TRBV6-3; d_call: -; clone_size: many; j_call: TRBJ1-5; cdr3_nt: TGTGCCAGCAATGGAAGGACAGTCCAACAGCCCCAGCATTTT; cdr3_aa: CASNGRTVQQPQHF
cdr3_length: 13; v_call: TRBV7-2; d_call: -; clone_size: -; j_call: TRBJ1-5; cdr3_nt: TGTGCCAGCAGCTTAAAGAGAGATCAGCCCCAGCATTTT; cdr3_aa: CASSLKRDQPQHF
cdr3_length: 12; v_call: TRBV6-5; d_call: -; clone_size: many; j_call: TRBJ2-5; cdr3_nt: TGTGCCAGCAGTTATTCGCGGGAGACCCAGTACTTC; cdr3_aa: CASSYSRETQYF
cdr3_length: 15; v_call: TRBV5-1; d_call: -; clone_size: few; j_call: TRBJ1-1; cdr3_nt: TGCGCCAGCAGCTCTCCGGGCCCCAGGAACACTGAAGCTTTCTTT; cdr3_aa: CASSSPGPRNTEAFF
cdr3_length: 15; v_call: TRBV30; d_call: TRBD2; clone_size: many; j_call: TRBJ2-5; cdr3_nt: TGTGCCTGGAGCCTGGGACTAGCGGGGGCGGAGACCCAGTACTTC; cdr3_aa: CAWSLGLAGAETQYF
cdr3_length: 13; v_call: TRBV10-2; d_call: TRBD2; clone_size: many; j_call: TRBJ2-5; cdr3_nt: TGCGCCAGCAAAGTAGCGGGAGGAGAGACCCAGTACTTC; cdr3_aa: CASKVAGGETQYF
cdr3_length: 13; v_call: TRBV28; d_call: -; clone_size: few; j_call: TRBJ2-7; cdr3_nt: TGTGCCAGCAGTTTAGCAGGGTTGCGCGAGCAGTACTTC; cdr3_aa: CASSLAGLREQYF
cdr3_length: 14; v_call: TRBV12-3/TRBV12-4; d_call: TRBD1; clone_size: many; j_call: TRBJ1-2; cdr3_nt: TGTGCCAGCAGTTTCGGAGGGGGCGGCTATGGCTACACCTTC; cdr3_aa: CASSFGGGGYGYTF
cdr3_length: 15; v_call: TRBV6-1; d_call: -; clone_size: many; j_call: TRBJ1-6; cdr3_nt: TGTGCCAGCAGTGAAGGAGGCAGGGCAAGTTCACCCCTCCACTTT; cdr3_aa: CASSEGGRASSPLHF
cdr3_length: 16; v_call: TRBV4-1; d_call: TRBD1; clone_size: -; j_call: TRBJ1-2; cdr3_nt: TGCGCCAGCAGCCAAGGCCGGGACAGGGTAAACTATGGCTACACCTTC; cdr3_aa: CASSQGRDRVNYGYTF
cdr3_length: 17; v_call: TRBV6-1; d_call: TRBD1; clone_size: many; j_call: TRBJ2-4; cdr3_nt: TGTGCCAGCAGTGAAAAAAGACAGGGTGTAGCCAAAAACATTCAGTACTTC; cdr3_aa: CASSEKRQGVAKNIQYF
cdr3_length: 14; v_call: TRBV20-1; d_call: TRBD1; clone_size: many; j_call: TRBJ1-1; cdr3_nt: TGCAGTGCTAGAGGACAGGGAGGGGGCACTGAAGCTTTCTTT; cdr3_aa: CSARGQGGGTEAFF
cdr3_length: 12; v_call: TRBV2; d_call: -; clone_size: many; j_call: TRBJ1-1; cdr3_nt: TGTGCCAGCGGGCATGGGGGGATTGAAGCTTTCTTT; cdr3_aa: CASGHGGIEAFF
cdr3_length: 11; v_call: TRBV28; d_call: -; clone_size: many; j_call: TRBJ1-2; cdr3_nt: TGTGCCAGCAGTTTGGGCGGCGGCTGCACCTTC; cdr3_aa: CASSLGGGCTF
cdr3_length: 14; v_call: TRBV2; d_call: -; clone_size: many; j_call: TRBJ1-1; cdr3_nt: TGTGCCAGCAGTGTACGGGGGTTGAACACTGAAGCTTTCTTT; cdr3_aa: CASSVRGLNTEAFF
cdr3_length: 14; v_call: TRBV5-1; d_call: -; clone_size: few; j_call: TRBJ1-5; cdr3_nt: TGCGCCAGCAGCTTGGTTGCGGGTCAGCAGCCCCAGCATTTT; cdr3_aa: CASSLVAGQQPQHF
cdr3_length: 15; v_call: TRBV11-1; d_call: TRBD2; clone_size: many; j_call: TRBJ2-7; cdr3_nt: TGTGCCAGCAGCCCAATAGCGGGGGCCTCCTACGAGCAGTACTTC; cdr3_aa: CASSPIAGASYEQYF
cdr3_length: 15; v_call: TRBV9; d_call: TRBD2; clone_size: -; j_call: TRBJ2-7; cdr3_nt: TGTGCCAGCAGCGTAGCAGTAGCGGGGTCCTACGAGCAGTACTTC; cdr3_aa: CASSVAVAGSYEQYF